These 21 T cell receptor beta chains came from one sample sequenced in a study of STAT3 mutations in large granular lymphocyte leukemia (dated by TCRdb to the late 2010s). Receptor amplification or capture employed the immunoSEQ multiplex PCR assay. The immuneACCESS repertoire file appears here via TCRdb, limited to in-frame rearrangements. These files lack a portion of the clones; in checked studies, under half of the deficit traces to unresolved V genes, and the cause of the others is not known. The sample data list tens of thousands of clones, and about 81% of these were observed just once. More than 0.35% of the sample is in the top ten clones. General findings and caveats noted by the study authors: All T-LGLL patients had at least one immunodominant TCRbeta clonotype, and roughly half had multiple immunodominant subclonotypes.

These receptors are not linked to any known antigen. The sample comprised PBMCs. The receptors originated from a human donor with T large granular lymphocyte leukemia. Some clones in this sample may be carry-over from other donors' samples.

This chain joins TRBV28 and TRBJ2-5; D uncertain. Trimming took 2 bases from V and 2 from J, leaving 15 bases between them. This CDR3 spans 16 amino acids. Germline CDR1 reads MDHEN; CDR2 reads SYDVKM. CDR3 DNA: TGTGCCAGCAGTTTACTAGAGGTGGAGAAGCAAGAGACCCAGTACTTC. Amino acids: CASSLLEVEKQETQYF.

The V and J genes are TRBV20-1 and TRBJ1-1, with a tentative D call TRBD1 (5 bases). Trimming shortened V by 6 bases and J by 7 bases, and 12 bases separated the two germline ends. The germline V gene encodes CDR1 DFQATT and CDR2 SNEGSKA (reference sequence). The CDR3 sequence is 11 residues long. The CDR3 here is CSAPWGVEAFF. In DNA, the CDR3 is TGCAGTGCCCCGTGGGGGGTTGAAGCTTTCTTT.

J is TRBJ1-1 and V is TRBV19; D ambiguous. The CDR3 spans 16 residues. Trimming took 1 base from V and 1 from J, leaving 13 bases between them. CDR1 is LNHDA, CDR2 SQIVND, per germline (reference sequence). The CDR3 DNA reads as TGTGCCAGTAGTATAGCGGGCCCGGCCAGGAACACTGAAGCTTTCTTT. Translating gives CASSIAGPARNTEAFF. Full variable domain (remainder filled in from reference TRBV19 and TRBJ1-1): DGGITQSPKYLFRKEGQNVTLSCEQNLNHDAMYWYRQDPGQGLRLIYYSQIVNDFQKGDIAEGYSVSREKKESFPLTVTSAQKNPTAFYLCASSIAGPARNTEAFFGQGTRLTVV.

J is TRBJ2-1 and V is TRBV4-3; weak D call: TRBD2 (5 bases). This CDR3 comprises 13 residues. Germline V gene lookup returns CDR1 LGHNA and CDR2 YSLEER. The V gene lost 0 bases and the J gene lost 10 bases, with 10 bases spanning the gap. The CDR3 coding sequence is TGCGCCAGCAGCCAAGATTGGAGGCTAGAGCAGTTCTTC. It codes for CASSQDWRLEQFF.

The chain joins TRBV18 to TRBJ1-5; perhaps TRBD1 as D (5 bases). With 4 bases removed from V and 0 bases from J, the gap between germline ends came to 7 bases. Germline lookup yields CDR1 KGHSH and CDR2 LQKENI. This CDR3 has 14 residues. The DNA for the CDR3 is TGTGCCAGCTCACGGGACTTTAGCAATCAGCCCCAGCATTTT. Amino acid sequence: CASSRDFSNQPQHF.

CDR3 DNA: TGTGCCAGTAGAGGTGGGGACCCGGACTATGGCTACACCTTC. Protein sequence: CASRGGDPDYGYTF. The rearrangement uses TRBV19 and TRBJ1-2, with D perhaps TRBD1 (5 bases). V was cut by 6 bases and J by 3 bases, with 14 bases left in between. The CDR3 loop spans 14 amino acids. CDR1 and CDR2 (germline): LNHDA, SQIVND (reference sequence).

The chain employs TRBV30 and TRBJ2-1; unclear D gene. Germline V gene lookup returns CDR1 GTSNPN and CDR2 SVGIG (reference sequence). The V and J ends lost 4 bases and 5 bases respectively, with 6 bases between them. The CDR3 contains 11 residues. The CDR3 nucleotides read TGTGCCTGGATGGAAGACAATGAGCAGTTCTTC. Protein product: CAWMEDNEQFF.

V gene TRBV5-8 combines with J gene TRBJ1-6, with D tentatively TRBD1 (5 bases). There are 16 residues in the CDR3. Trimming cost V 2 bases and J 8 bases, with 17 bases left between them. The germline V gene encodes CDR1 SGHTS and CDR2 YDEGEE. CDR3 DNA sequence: TGTGCCAGCAGCTTCGCGGGGAGGGGTTTTTATTCACCCCTCCACTTT. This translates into CASSFAGRGFYSPLHF.

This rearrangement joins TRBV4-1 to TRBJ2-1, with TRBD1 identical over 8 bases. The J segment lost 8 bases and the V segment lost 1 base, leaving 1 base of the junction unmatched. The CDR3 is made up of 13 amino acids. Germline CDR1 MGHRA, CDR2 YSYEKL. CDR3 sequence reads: CASSQAGGYEQFF. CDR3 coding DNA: TGCGCCAGCAGCCAAGCAGGGGGCTATGAGCAGTTCTTC.

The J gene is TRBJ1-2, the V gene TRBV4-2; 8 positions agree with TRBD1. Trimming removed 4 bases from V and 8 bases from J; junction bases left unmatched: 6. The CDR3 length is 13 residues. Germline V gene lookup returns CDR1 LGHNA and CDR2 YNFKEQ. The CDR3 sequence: CASSLNRDRGYTF. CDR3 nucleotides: TGTGCCAGCAGCCTAAACCGGGACAGGGGCTACACCTTC.

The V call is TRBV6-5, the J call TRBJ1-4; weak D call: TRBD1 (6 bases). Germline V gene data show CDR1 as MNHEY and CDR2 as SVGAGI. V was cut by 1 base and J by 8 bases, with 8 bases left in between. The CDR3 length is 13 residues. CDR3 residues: CASSYWQGEKLFF. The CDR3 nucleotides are TGTGCCAGCAGTTACTGGCAGGGGGAAAAACTGTTTTTT.

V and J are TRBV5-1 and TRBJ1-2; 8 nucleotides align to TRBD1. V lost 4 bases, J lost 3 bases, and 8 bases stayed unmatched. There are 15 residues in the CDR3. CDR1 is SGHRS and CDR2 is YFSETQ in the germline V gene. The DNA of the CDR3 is TGCGCCAGCAGCCCTAGACAGGGGATTGACTATGGCTACACCTTC. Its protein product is CASSPRQGIDYGYTF.

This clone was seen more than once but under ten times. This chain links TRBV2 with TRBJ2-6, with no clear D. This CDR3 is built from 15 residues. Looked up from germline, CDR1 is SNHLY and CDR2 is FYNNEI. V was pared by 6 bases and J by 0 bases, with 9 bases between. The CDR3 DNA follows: TGTGCCAGCAGCCTCGATAACTCTGGGGCCAACGTCCTGACTTTC. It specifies CASSLDNSGANVLTF.

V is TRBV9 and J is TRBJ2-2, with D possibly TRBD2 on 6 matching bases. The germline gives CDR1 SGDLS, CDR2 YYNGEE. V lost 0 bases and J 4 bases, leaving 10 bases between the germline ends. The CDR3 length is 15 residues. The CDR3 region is CASSVELRGTGELFF. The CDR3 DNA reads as TGTGCCAGCAGCGTAGAGCTGCGGGGCACCGGGGAGCTGTTTTTT. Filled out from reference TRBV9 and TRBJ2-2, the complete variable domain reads DSGVTQTPKHLITATGQRVTLRCSPRSGDLSVYWYQQSLDQGLQFLIQYYNGEERAKGNILERFSAQQFPDLHSELNLSSLELGDSALYFCASSVELRGTGELFFGEGSRLTVL.

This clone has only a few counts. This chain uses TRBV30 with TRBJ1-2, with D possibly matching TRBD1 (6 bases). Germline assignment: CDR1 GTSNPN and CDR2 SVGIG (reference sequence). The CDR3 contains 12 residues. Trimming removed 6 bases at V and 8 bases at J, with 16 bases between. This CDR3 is CACPGGGGGYTF. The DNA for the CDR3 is TGTGCCTGTCCGGGAGGGGGTGGCGGCTACACCTTC.

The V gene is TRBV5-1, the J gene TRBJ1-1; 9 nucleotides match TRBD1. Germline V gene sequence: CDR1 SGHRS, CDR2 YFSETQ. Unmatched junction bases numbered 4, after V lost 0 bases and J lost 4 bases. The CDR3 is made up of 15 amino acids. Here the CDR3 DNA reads TGCGCCAGCAGCTTGGGAACAGGGGGCATCACTGAAGCTTTCTTT. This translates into CASSLGTGGITEAFF.

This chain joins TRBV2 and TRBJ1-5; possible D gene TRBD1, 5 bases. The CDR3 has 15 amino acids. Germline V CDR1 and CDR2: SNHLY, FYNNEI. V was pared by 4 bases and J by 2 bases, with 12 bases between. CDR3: CASSVFRAGNQPQHF. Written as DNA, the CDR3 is TGTGCCAGCAGTGTCTTCAGGGCCGGCAATCAGCCCCAGCATTTT.

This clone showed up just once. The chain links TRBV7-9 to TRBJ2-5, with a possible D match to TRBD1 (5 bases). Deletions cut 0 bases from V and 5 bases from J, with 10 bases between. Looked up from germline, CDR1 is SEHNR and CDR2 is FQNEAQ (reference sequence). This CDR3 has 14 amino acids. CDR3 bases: TGTGCCAGCAGCTTAGCGGTAGGGGTGGAGACCCAGTACTTC. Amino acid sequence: CASSLAVGVETQYF.

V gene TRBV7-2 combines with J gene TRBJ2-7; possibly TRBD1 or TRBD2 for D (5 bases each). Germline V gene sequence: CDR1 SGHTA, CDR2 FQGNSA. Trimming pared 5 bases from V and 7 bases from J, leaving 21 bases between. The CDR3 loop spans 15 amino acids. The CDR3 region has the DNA TGTGCCAGCAGCCAAGCCGGGACCGAGGCTAGAGAGCAGTACTTC. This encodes CASSQAGTEAREQYF. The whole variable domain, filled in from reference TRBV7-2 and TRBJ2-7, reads GAGVSQSPSNKVTEKGKDVELRCDPISGHTALYWYRQSLGQGLEFLIYFQGNSAPDKSGLPSDRFSAERTGGSVSTLTIQRTQQEDSAVYLCASSQAGTEAREQYFGPGTRLTVT.

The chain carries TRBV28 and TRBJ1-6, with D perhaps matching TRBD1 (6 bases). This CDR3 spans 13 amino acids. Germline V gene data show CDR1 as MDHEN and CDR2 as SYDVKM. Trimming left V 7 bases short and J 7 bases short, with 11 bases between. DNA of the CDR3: TGTGCCAGCATTAGTCAGGGGAATTCACCCCTCCACTTT. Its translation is CASISQGNSPLHF.

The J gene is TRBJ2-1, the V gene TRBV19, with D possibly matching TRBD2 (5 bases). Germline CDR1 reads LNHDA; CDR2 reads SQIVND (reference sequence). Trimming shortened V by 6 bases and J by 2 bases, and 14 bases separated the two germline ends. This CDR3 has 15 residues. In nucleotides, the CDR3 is TGTGCCAGTAGGGACCGAGGGTGGGCCTACAATGAGCAGTTCTTC. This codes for CASRDRGWAYNEQFF.